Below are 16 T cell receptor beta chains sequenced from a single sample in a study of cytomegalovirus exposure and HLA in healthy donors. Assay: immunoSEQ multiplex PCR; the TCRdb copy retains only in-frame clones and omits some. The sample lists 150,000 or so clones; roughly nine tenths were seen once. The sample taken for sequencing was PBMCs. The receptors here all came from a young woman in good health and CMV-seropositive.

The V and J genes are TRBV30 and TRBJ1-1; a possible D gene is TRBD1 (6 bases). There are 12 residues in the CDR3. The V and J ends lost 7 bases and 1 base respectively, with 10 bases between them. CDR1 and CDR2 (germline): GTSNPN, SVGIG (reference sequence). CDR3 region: CAYRVGNTEAFF. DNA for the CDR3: TGTGCCTACAGGGTGGGGAACACTGAAGCTTTCTTT.

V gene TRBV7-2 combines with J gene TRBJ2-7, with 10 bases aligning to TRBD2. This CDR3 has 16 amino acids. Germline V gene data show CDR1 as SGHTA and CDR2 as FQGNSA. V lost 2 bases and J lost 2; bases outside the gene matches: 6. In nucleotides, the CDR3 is TGTGCCAGCAGCTTATGGACTAGCGGCCGTGCCTACGAGCAGTACTTC. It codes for CASSLWTSGRAYEQYF.

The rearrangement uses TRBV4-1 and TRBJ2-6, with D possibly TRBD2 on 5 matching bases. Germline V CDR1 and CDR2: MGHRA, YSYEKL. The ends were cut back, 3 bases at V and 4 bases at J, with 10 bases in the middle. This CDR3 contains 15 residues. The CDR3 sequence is CASSHTSAGANVLTF. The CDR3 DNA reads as TGCGCCAGCAGCCACACTAGTGCAGGGGCCAACGTCCTGACTTTC.

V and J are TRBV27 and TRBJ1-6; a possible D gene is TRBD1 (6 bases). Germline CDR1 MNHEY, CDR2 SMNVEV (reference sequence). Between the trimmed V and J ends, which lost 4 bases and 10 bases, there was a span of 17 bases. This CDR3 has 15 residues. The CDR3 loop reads CASSSPGGGISPLHF. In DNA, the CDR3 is TGTGCCAGCAGTTCCCCCGGGGGGGGCATATCACCCCTCCACTTT.

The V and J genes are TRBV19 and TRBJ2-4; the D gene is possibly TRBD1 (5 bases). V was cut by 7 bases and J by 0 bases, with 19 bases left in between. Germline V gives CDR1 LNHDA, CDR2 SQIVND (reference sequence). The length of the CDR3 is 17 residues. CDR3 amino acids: CASTPRTSPLAKNIQYF. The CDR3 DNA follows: TGTGCCAGTACCCCTCGGACATCTCCTCTAGCCAAAAACATTCAGTACTTC.

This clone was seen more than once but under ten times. The CDR3, as DNA: TGCAGCGTTGACGAAAGGACACGAAGTGAAGCTTTCTTT. It codes for CSVDERTRSEAFF. This chain uses TRBV29-1 with TRBJ1-1; D may be TRBD1 (5 bases). The ends were cut back, 3 bases at V and 7 bases at J, with 15 bases in the middle. Looked up from germline, CDR1 is SQVTM and CDR2 is ANQGSEA. There are 13 residues in the CDR3.

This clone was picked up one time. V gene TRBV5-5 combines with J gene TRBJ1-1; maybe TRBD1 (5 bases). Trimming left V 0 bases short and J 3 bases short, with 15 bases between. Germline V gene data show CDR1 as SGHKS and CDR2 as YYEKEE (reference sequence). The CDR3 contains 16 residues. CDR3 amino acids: CASSLALLGEDTEAFF. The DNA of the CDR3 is TGTGCCAGCAGCTTGGCCCTTTTGGGGGAGGACACTGAAGCTTTCTTT.

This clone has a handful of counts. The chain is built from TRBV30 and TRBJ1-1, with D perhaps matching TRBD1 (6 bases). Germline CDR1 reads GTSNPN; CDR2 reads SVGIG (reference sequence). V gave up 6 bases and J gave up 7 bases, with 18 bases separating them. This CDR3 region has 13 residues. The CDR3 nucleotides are TGTGCCTGCCTACAGGGCAGAAGCTATGAAGCTTTCTTT. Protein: CACLQGRSYEAFF.

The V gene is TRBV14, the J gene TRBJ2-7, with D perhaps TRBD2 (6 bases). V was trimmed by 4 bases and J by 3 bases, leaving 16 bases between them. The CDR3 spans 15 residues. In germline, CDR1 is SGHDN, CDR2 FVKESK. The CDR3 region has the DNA TGTGCCAGCAGCCCAACACGACTAGTTGGCTACGAGCAGTACTTC. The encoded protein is CASSPTRLVGYEQYF.

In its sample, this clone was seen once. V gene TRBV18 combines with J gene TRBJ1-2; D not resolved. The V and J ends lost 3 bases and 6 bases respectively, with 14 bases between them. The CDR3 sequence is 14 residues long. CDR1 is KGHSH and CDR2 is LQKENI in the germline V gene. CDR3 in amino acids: CASSPNVPGDGYTF. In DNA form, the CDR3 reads TGTGCCAGCTCACCGAACGTCCCCGGGGATGGCTACACCTTC.

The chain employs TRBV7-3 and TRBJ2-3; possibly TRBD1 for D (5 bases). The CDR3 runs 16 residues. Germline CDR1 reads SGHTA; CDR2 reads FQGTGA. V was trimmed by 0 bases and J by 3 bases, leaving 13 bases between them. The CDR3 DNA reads TGTGCCAGCAGCTTAACGTATTCAGGGCTGACAGATACGCAGTATTTT. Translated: CASSLTYSGLTDTQYF. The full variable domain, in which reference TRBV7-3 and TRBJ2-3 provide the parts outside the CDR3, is GAGVSQTPSNKVTEKGKYVELRCDPISGHTALYWYRQSLGQGPEFLIYFQGTGAADDSGLPNDRFFAVRPEGSVSTLKIQRTERGDSAVYLCASSLTYSGLTDTQYFGPGTRLTVL.

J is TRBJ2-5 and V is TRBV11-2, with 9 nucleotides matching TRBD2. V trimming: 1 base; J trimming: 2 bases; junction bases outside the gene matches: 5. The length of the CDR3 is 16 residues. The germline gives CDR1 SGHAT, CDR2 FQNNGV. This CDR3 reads CASSLGLAELQETQYF. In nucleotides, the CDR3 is TGTGCCAGCAGCTTAGGACTAGCGGAGCTTCAAGAGACCCAGTACTTC.

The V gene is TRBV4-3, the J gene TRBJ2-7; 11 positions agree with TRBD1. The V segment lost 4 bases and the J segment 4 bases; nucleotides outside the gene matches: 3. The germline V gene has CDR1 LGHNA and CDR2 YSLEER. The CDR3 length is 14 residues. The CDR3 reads CASSPGQGAYEQYF. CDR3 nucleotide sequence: TGCGCCAGCAGCCCTGGACAGGGGGCGTACGAGCAGTACTTC.

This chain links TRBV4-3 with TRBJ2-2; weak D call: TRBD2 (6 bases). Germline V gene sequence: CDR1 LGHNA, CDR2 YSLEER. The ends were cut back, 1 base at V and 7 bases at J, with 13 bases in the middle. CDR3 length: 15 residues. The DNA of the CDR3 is TGCGCCAGCAGCCAAGGAACTAGCATGGGCGGGGAGCTGTTTTTT. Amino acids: CASSQGTSMGGELFF.

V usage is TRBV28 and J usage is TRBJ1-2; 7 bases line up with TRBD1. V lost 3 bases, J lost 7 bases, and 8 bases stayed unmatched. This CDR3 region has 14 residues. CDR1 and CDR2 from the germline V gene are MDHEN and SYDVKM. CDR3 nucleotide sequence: TGTGCCAGCAGTTTCTCAAAATCAGGGGGTGGCTACACCTTC. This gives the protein CASSFSKSGGGYTF.

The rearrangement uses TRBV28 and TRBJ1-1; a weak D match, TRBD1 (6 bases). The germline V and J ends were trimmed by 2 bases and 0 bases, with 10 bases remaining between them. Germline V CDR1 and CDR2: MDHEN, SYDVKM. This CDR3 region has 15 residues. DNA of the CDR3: TGTGCCAGCAGTTTAGATCAGGGGATGAACACTGAAGCTTTCTTT. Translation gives CASSLDQGMNTEAFF. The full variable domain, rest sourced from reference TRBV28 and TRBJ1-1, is DVKVTQSSRYLVKRTGEKVFLECVQDMDHENMFWYRQDPGLGLRLIYFSYDVKMKEKGDIPEGYSVSREKKERFSLILESASTNQTSMYLCASSLDQGMNTEAFFGQGTRLTVV.